This passage covers 30 T cell receptor beta chains from one sample sequenced in a study of response to subunit inactivated influenza vaccine. In TCRdb, the RT-PCR reads were re-called with MiXCR into one record per CDR3 protein. The repertoire has 400,000 to 550,000 distinct CDR3 sequences, 25% of them found once; the top ten carry 1.5% to 2%. The source was CD4+ T cells sorted from PBMCs, collected more than 4 days after vaccination. Source of these receptors: a man in his fifties who received an inactivated influenza vaccine.

V and J are TRBV20-1 and TRBJ1-2; D unclear. CDR1 and CDR2 (germline): DFQATT, SNEGSKA (reference sequence). V lost 3 bases, J lost 8 bases, and 7 bases lay in between. The CDR3 contains 10 residues. The CDR3 protein is CSARSMGYTF. CDR3 coding DNA: TGCAGTGCTAGGTCTATGGGCTACACCTTC.

This clonotype was observed a handful of times. The V call is TRBV7-9, the J call TRBJ2-5; D unclear. With 5 bases removed from V and 0 bases from J, the gap between germline ends came to 7 bases. This CDR3 is 13 amino acids long. In germline, CDR1 is SEHNR, CDR2 FQNEAQ (reference sequence). The CDR3, as DNA: TGTGCCAGCAGCCCCTGGAACCAAGAGACCCAGTACTTC. It codes for CASSPWNQETQYF.

The chain joins TRBV20-1 to TRBJ2-5; 12 nucleotides line up with TRBD2. Germline V gives CDR1 DFQATT, CDR2 SNEGSKA (reference sequence). The CDR3 is 14 residues long. The junction had 1 base not matched to a gene; V was cut back by 3 bases and J by 2 bases. The CDR3 region has the DNA TGCAGTGCTAGGACTAGCGGGGGACAAGAGACCCAGTACTTC. Protein: CSARTSGGQETQYF.

The chain joins TRBV27 to TRBJ2-3; D is undetermined. Germline values: CDR1 MNHEY, CDR2 SMNVEV (reference sequence). Trimming took off 3 bases at V and 5 bases at J, with 9 bases between the two ends. This CDR3 is 13 amino acids long. CDR3 amino acids: CASSFVMGDTQYF. Here the CDR3 DNA reads TGTGCCAGCAGTTTTGTGATGGGAGATACGCAGTATTTT.

In this sample, this clonotype turned up a few times. The chain recombines TRBV3-1 with TRBJ1-2, with a possible D match to TRBD1 (5 bases). Trimming cost V 7 bases and J 6 bases, with 12 bases left between them. The CDR3 is made up of 12 amino acids. Per germline, CDR1 LGHDT and CDR2 YNNKEL (reference sequence). CDR3 bases: TGTGCCAGCACCCAGGGTAAGGATGGCTACACCTTC. Its protein product is CASTQGKDGYTF.

In this sample, this clonotype turned up a few times. This chain uses TRBV10-3 with TRBJ1-4; D is undetermined. V lost 8 bases, J lost 3 bases, and 19 bases lay in between. This CDR3 has 16 residues. Germline-derived CDR1 and CDR2 are ENHRY and SYGVKD. The chain's CDR3 is CAIAGNSRVPNEKLFF. The CDR3 DNA is TGTGCCATCGCCGGCAACAGCCGCGTACCTAATGAAAAACTGTTTTTT.

This clonotype was seen ten or more times. One end of the junction is discordant with germline, which a read error may explain. This rearrangement joins TRBV12-3 or TRBV12-4 to TRBJ1-5; 7 bases line up with TRBD1. The CDR3 spans 15 residues. CDR3 nucleotide sequence: TGTGCCAGCAGCTTAGGAGGGGGCTTGAATCAGCCCCAGCATTTT. Translated, it gives CASSLGGGLNQPQHF.

This clonotype has just a few counts. The rearrangement uses TRBV7-9 and TRBJ2-1; weak D call: TRBD1 (6 bases). This CDR3 contains 14 residues. The germline CDR1 and CDR2 sequences are SEHNR and FQNEAQ (reference sequence). Trimming took off 5 bases at V and 6 bases at J, with 14 bases between the two ends. Here the CDR3 reads CASSQSDRFNEQFF. The CDR3 coding sequence is TGTGCCAGCAGCCAATCGGACAGATTCAATGAGCAGTTCTTC.

V and J are TRBV7-2 and TRBJ2-3, with 12 bases matching TRBD2. There are 16 residues in the CDR3. V shed 4 bases, J shed 3 bases, and the junction held 5 bases outside the gene matches. The germline V gene has CDR1 SGHTA and CDR2 FQGNSA. The CDR3 spells CASSSSGRARTDTQYF. The CDR3 DNA follows: TGTGCCAGCAGCTCTAGCGGGAGGGCCAGGACAGATACGCAGTATTTT. The complete variable domain, with remaining parts taken from reference TRBV7-2 and TRBJ2-3, reads GAGVSQSPSNKVTEKGKDVELRCDPISGHTALYWYRQSLGQGLEFLIYFQGNSAPDKSGLPSDRFSAERTGGSVSTLTIQRTQQEDSAVYLCASSSSGRARTDTQYFGPGTRLTVL.

The V gene is TRBV28, the J gene TRBJ2-7, with D unclear. CDR1 is MDHEN, CDR2 SYDVKM, per germline. This CDR3 comprises 15 residues. Trimming removed 2 bases from V and 0 bases from J, with 11 bases in between. CDR3 nucleotide sequence: TGTGCCAGCAGTTTAAAGGGTCCCAGCTCCTACGAGCAGTACTTC. It is translated as CASSLKGPSSYEQYF. Using reference TRBV28 and TRBJ2-7 for the parts outside the CDR3, the full variable domain is DVKVTQSSRYLVKRTGEKVFLECVQDMDHENMFWYRQDPGLGLRLIYFSYDVKMKEKGDIPEGYSVSREKKERFSLILESASTNQTSMYLCASSLKGPSSYEQYFGPGTRLTVT.

This clonotype has just a few counts. The rearrangement links TRBV7-9 to TRBJ2-3; D remains unclear. V lost 7 bases, J lost 1 base, and 6 bases lay in between. Germline loops: CDR1 SEHNR, CDR2 FQNEAQ (reference sequence). CDR3 length: 12 residues. CDR3 sequence reads: CASTSRTDTQYF. In DNA form, the CDR3 reads TGTGCCAGCACCTCACGCACAGATACGCAGTATTTT.

This clonotype showed up just a few times. The chain uses TRBV5-1 and TRBJ1-6; D is perhaps TRBD1 (5 bases). This CDR3 has 14 amino acids. V was shortened by 0 bases and J by 5 bases, with 6 bases between the two germline ends. Germline V lookup: CDR1 SGHRS, CDR2 YFSETQ. Written as DNA, the CDR3 is TGCGCCAGCAGCTTGGTAGGGGATAATTCACCCCTCCACTTT. It encodes CASSLVGDNSPLHF.

This clonotype has more than one count but fewer than ten. This chain links TRBV6-2 or TRBV6-3 with TRBJ2-7, with D uncertain. The CDR3 runs to 14 residues. Germline V lookup: CDR1 MNHEY, CDR2 SVGEGT. With 2 bases removed from V and 0 bases from J, the gap between germline ends came to 8 bases. The CDR3 DNA follows: TGTGCCAGCAGTTACAGCCCGGTCTCCTACGAGCAGTACTTC. It translates to CASSYSPVSYEQYF.

This clonotype turned up a few times. The V call is TRBV5-1, the J call TRBJ2-5, with 10 bases identical to TRBD1. This CDR3 is built from 14 residues. Germline loops: CDR1 SGHRS, CDR2 YFSETQ. Trimming took 5 bases from V and 3 from J; bases not matched to a gene: 4. The CDR3 spells CASRYGTGEETQYF. In DNA form, the CDR3 reads TGCGCCAGCAGGTACGGGACAGGGGAAGAGACCCAGTACTTC.

V usage is TRBV7-2 and J usage is TRBJ2-5; D remains ambiguous. CDR1 is SGHTA, CDR2 FQGNSA, per germline. The V and J ends lost 1 base and 7 bases respectively, with 16 bases between them. There are 15 residues in the CDR3. The CDR3 sequence: CASSLVHPDGGTQYF. The CDR3 DNA follows: TGTGCCAGCAGCTTAGTACACCCTGACGGCGGGACCCAGTACTTC.

The chain recombines TRBV7-2 with TRBJ1-6; D is unclear. Looked up from germline, CDR1 is SGHTA and CDR2 is FQGNSA. Trimming left V 3 bases short and J 10 bases short, with 7 bases between. This CDR3 comprises 12 residues. DNA for the CDR3: TGTGCCAGCAGCTTCCCCCCCTCACCCCTCCACTTT. Its protein product is CASSFPPSPLHF.

This chain connects TRBV11-2 to TRBJ2-2, with 7 nucleotides matching TRBD1. V shed 5 bases, J shed 7 bases, and the junction held 10 bases outside the gene matches. CDR3 length equals 15 residues. The germline V gene has CDR1 SGHAT and CDR2 FQNNGV. CDR3 sequence reads: CASSQRTGAGGELFF. The CDR3 nucleotides read TGTGCCAGCAGCCAACGGACAGGAGCAGGCGGGGAGCTGTTTTTT.

This clonotype was detected once. The chain has TRBV4-3 and TRBJ2-7; D gene uncertain. The germline V gene has CDR1 LGHNA and CDR2 YSLEER. This CDR3 spans 14 amino acids. V was clipped by 0 bases and J by 0 bases, with 6 bases between them. As DNA, the CDR3 is TGCGCCAGCAGCCAAGATTTTATCTCCTACGAGCAGTACTTC. Amino acids: CASSQDFISYEQYF.

The CDR3 DNA is TGTGCCAGCAGCTTAGCGAGGCAGGTCTACGAGCAGTACTTC. Its translation: CASSLARQVYEQYF. The V call is TRBV7-8, the J call TRBJ2-7; no definite D call. The ends were cut back, 0 bases at V and 3 bases at J, with 9 bases in the middle. The CDR3 runs 14 residues. From germline, CDR1 is SGHVS and CDR2 FQNEAQ.

The J gene is TRBJ2-3, the V gene TRBV25-1, with 7 positions matching TRBD2. V was clipped by 0 bases and J by 2 bases; unmatched bases: 5. Germline V gene sequence: CDR1 MGHDK, CDR2 SYGVNS. This CDR3 is built from 16 residues. CDR3: CASSEYPAGTTDTQYF. CDR3 in DNA: TGTGCCAGCAGTGAATACCCAGCGGGGACCACAGATACGCAGTATTTT. Full variable domain (missing parts from reference TRBV25-1 and TRBJ2-3): EADIYQTPRYLVIGTGKKITLECSQTMGHDKMYWYQQDPGMELHLIHYSYGVNSTEKGDLSSESTVSRIRTEHFPLTLESARPSHTSQYLCASSEYPAGTTDTQYFGPGTRLTVL.

Only a few counts were recorded for this clonotype. V usage is TRBV7-9 and J usage is TRBJ2-5, with TRBD1 as a possible D gene (5 bases). Germline loops: CDR1 SEHNR, CDR2 FQNEAQ (reference sequence). The ends were cut back, 5 bases at V and 1 base at J, with 11 bases in the middle. This CDR3 region has 14 residues. DNA for the CDR3: TGTGCCAGCAGCCCGACAGAGCTCCAAGAGACCCAGTACTTC. Protein sequence: CASSPTELQETQYF. Variable domain in full (rest from reference TRBV7-9 and TRBJ2-5): DTGVSQNPRHKITKRGQNVTFRCDPISEHNRLYWYRQTLGQGPEFLTYFQNEAQLEKSRLLSDRFSAERPKGSFSTLEIQRTEQGDSAMYLCASSPTELQETQYFGPGTRLLVL.

The chain employs TRBV21-1 and TRBJ2-3; TRBD1 is the table's D call, not checked against the DNA. TRBV21-1 is given as a pseudogene. The CDR3 is made up of 17 amino acids. CDR3 loop: CASPVKDRTTSTDTQYF. The CDR3 bases are TGTGCCAGCCCTGTAAAGGACAGAACCACTAGCACAGATACGCAGTATTTT.

The CDR3 nucleotides are TGTGCCAGCAGCCGGCTGGATTCACCCCTCCACTTT. Amino acid sequence: CASSRLDSPLHF. This chain uses TRBV3-1 with TRBJ1-6; D remains ambiguous. CDR1 and CDR2 (germline): LGHDT, YNNKEL (reference sequence). Trimming removed 4 bases from V and 8 bases from J, with 6 bases in between. The CDR3 consists of 12 residues.

The chain carries TRBV9 and TRBJ2-5; D gene ambiguous. The ends were cut back, 4 bases at V and 2 bases at J, with 15 bases in the middle. CDR1 and CDR2 from the germline V gene are SGDLS and YYNGEE. The length of the CDR3 is 15 residues. In nucleotides, the CDR3 is TGTGCCAGCAGCCCCACGTTGGCGGAACAAGAGACCCAGTACTTC. It yields the protein CASSPTLAEQETQYF.

There are many counts of this clonotype. The chain combines TRBV28 with TRBJ2-2; 7 nucleotides agree with TRBD1. The CDR3 contains 17 residues. Germline V gene sequence: CDR1 MDHEN, CDR2 SYDVKM. V lost 5 bases, J lost 3 bases, and 12 bases stayed unmatched. The CDR3 DNA sequence: TGTGCCAGCAGTACAGGGGATACGGGATGGGACACCGGGGAGCTGTTTTTT. It is translated as CASSTGDTGWDTGELFF. The complete variable domain, with remaining parts taken from reference TRBV28 and TRBJ2-2, reads DVKVTQSSRYLVKRTGEKVFLECVQDMDHENMFWYRQDPGLGLRLIYFSYDVKMKEKGDIPEGYSVSREKKERFSLILESASTNQTSMYLCASSTGDTGWDTGELFFGEGSRLTVL.

This clonotype has just a few counts. The V gene is TRBV4-1, the J gene TRBJ2-7; TRBD1 agrees at 7 bases. Germline assignment: CDR1 MGHRA and CDR2 YSYEKL. The CDR3 runs 15 residues. With V trimmed by 3 bases and J by 2 bases, 7 bases remained unmatched. The CDR3 nucleotides are TGCGCCAGCAGCCAGATCCACAGGGGCCCCTACGAGCAGTACTTC. Protein sequence: CASSQIHRGPYEQYF.

This clonotype was seen more than once but under ten times. This chain joins TRBV4-1 and TRBJ2-3, with 9 nucleotides matching TRBD1. CDR3 length equals 15 residues. Germline V gene data show CDR1 as MGHRA and CDR2 as YSYEKL. V gave up 0 bases and J gave up 5 bases; unmatched junction bases: 3. CDR3 in amino acids: CASSQEDRGGDTQYF. The CDR3 bases are TGCGCCAGCAGCCAAGAGGACAGGGGCGGAGATACGCAGTATTTT.

This clonotype was seen only a few times. The gene calls are TRBV7-9 and TRBJ2-1, with 12 bases fitting TRBD2. V dropped 5 bases and J dropped 3; count of bases not matched to a gene: 2. CDR3 length: 15 residues. Germline lookup yields CDR1 SEHNR and CDR2 FQNEAQ (reference sequence). The CDR3 nucleotides are TGTGCCAGCAGCAGACTAGCGGGGGACTACAATGAGCAGTTCTTC. Protein product: CASSRLAGDYNEQFF.

CDR3 sequence (DNA): TGTGCCAGCAGCGGAGGCAGTAACGAGCAGTACTTC. Protein product: CASSGGSNEQYF. V usage is TRBV7-2 and J usage is TRBJ2-7; possible D gene TRBD2, 5 bases. The CDR3 consists of 12 residues. Germline lookup yields CDR1 SGHTA and CDR2 FQGNSA. The ends were cut back, 5 bases at V and 5 bases at J, with 10 bases in the middle.

This clonotype was counted only a few times. J is TRBJ1-2 and V is TRBV21-1. TRBV21-1 is a known pseudogene. The CDR3 is 18 residues long. The CDR3 region has the DNA TGTGCCAGCAGCAATAGTCCATGTGCGGACACCCCACTGGGTGGCTACACCTTC. Translated: CASSNSPCADTPLGGYTF.